The rows below give T cell receptor beta chains drawn from one sample of a study of T-cell reconstitution after alpha-beta-depleted transplantation in children. TCRdb fed the PCR reads into MiXCR, producing one record per CDR3 protein. Of approximately 190,000 distinct CDR3 sequences in the sample, roughly 9.1% are singletons; the top ten hold about 40%. Here the sequenced sample was PBMCs, mostly from graft donor cells, taken 360 days after TCRalphabeta/CD19-depleted stem cell transplant. The source of these receptors is a male patient aged 2-15 years who had a stem cell transplant for acute myeloid leukemia, so the T cells may come from the graft donor. Both conserved end residues are part of each CDR3. Each record gives: V gene, clone size, CDR3 length, J gene, D gene, CDR3 DNA, CDR3 protein. The D gene is left open where the match is weak. Expanded clones are given a class, and other clones once, few, many or no size at all.

TRBV20-1	many	14	TRBJ2-3	NA	TGCAGTGCACTTACTTATTCTGGCACAGATACGCAGTATTTT	CSALTYSGTDTQYF
TRBV20-1	NA	15	TRBJ2-5	NA	TGCAGTGCTAGTCCTACAGGGTGGGAAAGAGAGACCCAGTACTTC	CSASPTGWERETQYF
TRBV7-2	NA	15	TRBJ1-3	NA	TGTGCCAGCAACATACAGGGTCCCTCCGGAAACACCATATATTTT	CASNIQGPSGNTIYF
TRBV12-3/TRBV12-4	few	15	TRBJ2-7	NA	TGTGCCAGCAGTAGAGGCGGGACAGCCTCCTACGAGCAGTACTTC	CASSRGGTASYEQYF
TRBV12-3/TRBV12-4	many	14	TRBJ1-1	NA	TGTGCCAGCATCCCCCGGGCCACGAACACTGAAGCTTTCTTT	CASIPRATNTEAFF
TRBV10-3	few	16	TRBJ2-5	TRBD2	TGTGCCATCAGGGGGTCAAGAAGCGGGGGACTGGAAACCCAGTACTTC	CAIRGSRSGGLETQYF
TRBV6-1	few	15	TRBJ2-7	NA	TGTGCCAGCAGCGGGCCAGTCCGGGACGGCTTCGAGCAGTACTTC	CASSGPVRDGFEQYF
TRBV5-1	NA	15	TRBJ2-3	TRBD2	TGCGCCAGCAGCCCCCCTGCGGGGGGCACAGATACGCAGTATTTT	CASSPPAGGTDTQYF
TRBV5-1	many	15	TRBJ2-1	NA	TGCGCCAGCAGCTTGGTGGGATCGGGCTACAATGAGCAGTTCTTC	CASSLVGSGYNEQFF
TRBV5-1	NA	15	TRBJ1-2	NA	TGCGCCAGCATCCCGGACGGGTTCGGTAACTATGGCTACACCTTC	CASIPDGFGNYGYTF
TRBV27	many	15	TRBJ2-5	NA	TGTGCCAGCAGTTTAGCCAGGGCCCCCCAAGAGACCCAGTACTTC	CASSLARAPQETQYF
TRBV7-2	few	19	TRBJ2-2	NA	TGTGCCAGCACCTCTGGGGCGGTAGGAGGGTTATCGAACACCGGGGAGCTGTTTTTT	CASTSGAVGGLSNTGELFF
TRBV12-3/TRBV12-4	NA	15	TRBJ2-1	NA	TGTGCCAGCAGTGGCAGGGCCGGGTCCTACAATGAGCAGTTCTTC	CASSGRAGSYNEQFF
TRBV7-8	NA	18	TRBJ1-1	NA	TGTGCCAGCAGCTTAGCGGCGTCGGGGGGGTACATGAACACTGAAGCTTTCTTT	CASSLAASGGYMNTEAFF
TRBV27	NA	15	TRBJ2-1	NA	TGTGCCAGCAGCCCGGACCCCAATCCTTACAATGAGCAGTTCTTC	CASSPDPNPYNEQFF
TRBV30	few	14	TRBJ2-1	TRBD1	TGTGCCTGGAGTGGCCGGGACAGGGAACCGAAGCAGTTCTTC	CAWSGRDREPKQFF
TRBV28	few	13	TRBJ1-4	NA	TGTGCCAGCAGGCCCCCAGGGGTACCAAAACTGTTTTTT	CASRPPGVPKLFF
TRBV29-1	many	16	TRBJ2-2	TRBD1	TGCAGCTCTCTGGGAGGGACAGGGCCGGGGACCGGGGAGCTGTTTTTT	CSSLGGTGPGTGELFF
TRBV9	NA	18	TRBJ2-3	TRBD2	TGTGCCAGCAGCGTCGAGGATAGCGGGAAAGGGAGCACAGATACGCAGTATTTT	CASSVEDSGKGSTDTQYF
TRBV7-2	many	14	TRBJ2-1	NA	TGTGCCAGCAGCTTCGGCAGGCTCTACAATGAGCAGTTCTTC	CASSFGRLYNEQFF
TRBV4-1	few	16	TRBJ1-2	TRBD1	TGCGCCAGCAGCCAACGATCTCCTCAGGGGGGCCATGGCTACACCTTC	CASSQRSPQGGHGYTF
TRBV4-1	few	13	TRBJ2-7	NA	TGCGCCAGCAGCCAACCTGGGGGATACGAGCAGTACTTC	CASSQPGGYEQYF
TRBV5-5	NA	16	TRBJ2-2	NA	TGTGCCAGCAGCTTCAGGGGGGCGACGAACACCGGGGAGCTGTTTTTT	CASSFRGATNTGELFF
TRBV5-1	NA	18	TRBJ2-3	NA	TGCGCCAGCAGCTTGGATCTGGCTCGGCGGACTAGCACAGATACGCAGTATTTT	CASSLDLARRTSTDTQYF
TRBV20-1	many	16	TRBJ2-1	TRBD2	TGCAGTGCTAGAGTGGCGGGAGGGCCTGCCTTCTATGAGCAGTTCTTC	CSARVAGGPAFYEQFF
TRBV12-3/TRBV12-4	few	15	TRBJ1-4	NA	TGTGCCAGCAGTCCACCTCGTACGGCGGGGGAAAAACTGTTTTTT	CASSPPRTAGEKLFF
TRBV11-2	many	12	TRBJ2-1	NA	TGTGCCAGCAGCCGGCGGAGGAATGAGCAGTTCTTC	CASSRRRNEQFF
TRBV3-1	few	17	TRBJ2-3	TRBD2	TGTGCCAGCAGCCAAGATTTCGGGACTACCAGCACAGATACGCAGTATTTT	CASSQDFGTTSTDTQYF
TRBV18	NA	16	TRBJ2-7	NA	TGTGCCAGCTCAAGTGGACAGGGAGGGTTTGGCTACGAGCAGTACTTC	CASSSGQGGFGYEQYF
TRBV29-1	many	14	TRBJ2-1	NA	TGCAGCGTTGACCCCCTCCCTCCCTACAATGAGCAGTTCTTC	CSVDPLPPYNEQFF
TRBV5-1	many	17	TRBJ2-7	TRBD2	TGCGCCAGCAGCTTGGGATCGACTAGCGGGACCTATTACGAGCAGTACTTC	CASSLGSTSGTYYEQYF
TRBV20-1	many	12	TRBJ2-1	NA	TGCAGTGGAGACAGCCTCTACAATGAGCAGTTCTTC	CSGDSLYNEQFF
TRBV10-3	NA	15	TRBJ1-1	TRBD1	TGTGCCACCCGGGACAGCCCCCAAAAGGTGACTGAAGCTTTCTTT	CATRDSPQKVTEAFF
TRBV5-1	few	15	TRBJ2-2	TRBD1	TGCGCCAGCACCTATAAAACAGGGGCCACCGGGGAGCTGTTTTTT	CASTYKTGATGELFF
TRBV11-3	NA	16	TRBJ2-3	TRBD1	TGTGCCAGCAGCGTGGGACAGGCAGGTGGGCGAGATACGCAGTATTTT	CASSVGQAGGRDTQYF
TRBV5-1	NA	15	TRBJ2-2	NA	TGCGCCAGCAGCTACTACCGACAACACACCGGGGAGCTGTTTTTT	CASSYYRQHTGELFF
TRBV12-3/TRBV12-4	NA	16	TRBJ2-7	TRBD2	TGTGCCAGCAGTTCCGAGACTAGCGGGAGTACCTACGAGCAGTACTTC	CASSSETSGSTYEQYF
TRBV4-3	NA	15	TRBJ1-1	NA	TGCGCCAGCAGCCAAGAAATCCCCTTATGGACTGAAGCTTTCTTT	CASSQEIPLWTEAFF
TRBV20-1	few	14	TRBJ2-1	NA	TGCAGTGCTCCGGGCCGGCCCGGGTCCAATGAGCAGTTCTTC	CSAPGRPGSNEQFF
TRBV7-2	many	14	TRBJ2-2	TRBD1	TGTGCCAGCAGCTTGGGGACAGACACCGGGGAGCTGTTTTTT	CASSLGTDTGELFF
TRBV6-5	many	17	TRBJ2-2	TRBD2	TGTGCCAGCAGTTACCCCGGACTAGCGGGAGAGGGGTGGGAGCTGTTTTTT	CASSYPGLAGEGWELFF
TRBV29-1	few	13	TRBJ2-7	TRBD1	TGCAGCGCGGGACAGTCCAGTTGGGGGGAGCAGTACTTC	CSAGQSSWGEQYF
TRBV29-1	few	15	TRBJ2-1	TRBD2	TGCAGCGTGGAGGGATGGGCGGGGGGCCTCAATGAGCAGTTCTTC	CSVEGWAGGLNEQFF
TRBV20-1	many	14	TRBJ2-2	NA	TGCAGTGCTAGGGGGGTCCCTAACACCGGGGAGCTGTTTTTT	CSARGVPNTGELFF
TRBV7-9	many	13	TRBJ2-7	NA	TGTGCCAGCAGCTTACCAGAATCCTACGAGCAGTACTTC	CASSLPESYEQYF
TRBV15	few	17	TRBJ2-5	TRBD2	TGTGCCACCAGCACCGGTCGGGCTAGCGGGGCCCAAGAGACCCAGTACTTC	CATSTGRASGAQETQYF